One sample yielded the 14 T cell receptor beta chains listed below, sequenced in a study of blood T cell repertoires in COVID-19. TCRdb's copy holds only in-frame clones and misses some; the assay was immunoSEQ multiplex PCR. The sample includes about 320,000 clones, 75% to 90% of them seen just once. The sequenced sample consisted of PBMCs or T cells enriched from blood (not recorded which). Receptor source: a man between 60 and 70 years old who had recovered from COVID-19.

This chain connects TRBV7-9 to TRBJ2-1, with D unresolved. CDR1 and CDR2 from the germline V gene are SEHNR and FQNEAQ (reference sequence). The CDR3 totals 11 residues. V was pared by 4 bases and J by 7 bases, with 5 bases between. CDR3 loop: CASSYNNEQFF. The CDR3 DNA follows: TGTGCCAGCAGCTATAATAATGAGCAGTTCTTC.

CDR3 sequence reads: CASSSPSGRARETQYF. CDR3 coding DNA: TGTGCCAGCAGTTCCCCTAGCGGGAGGGCTAGGGAGACCCAGTACTTC. This sequence joins TRBV28 and TRBJ2-5; TRBD2 matches at 12 bases. Losses at the gene ends were 4 bases for V and 5 bases for J; bases not matched to a gene: 8. The germline CDR1 and CDR2 sequences are MDHEN and SYDVKM. CDR3 size: 16 residues. Full variable domain (outside the CDR3, taken from reference TRBV28 and TRBJ2-5): DVKVTQSSRYLVKRTGEKVFLECVQDMDHENMFWYRQDPGLGLRLIYFSYDVKMKEKGDIPEGYSVSREKKERFSLILESASTNQTSMYLCASSSPSGRARETQYFGPGTRLLVL.

The V and J genes are TRBV28 and TRBJ1-1; TRBD1 is a possible D gene (6 bases). The V end lost 5 bases, the J end lost 0 bases, and 19 bases lay between the germline ends. Germline V gene data show CDR1 as MDHEN and CDR2 as SYDVKM. CDR3 length: 17 amino acids. CDR3 sequence (DNA): TGTGCCAGCAGTACAGGGCGTAAGGGGATGATGAACACTGAAGCTTTCTTT. Translation: CASSTGRKGMMNTEAFF.

The chain links TRBV5-5 to TRBJ1-3; D gene ambiguous. The CDR3 extends over 14 amino acids. Germline CDR1 reads SGHKS; CDR2 reads YYEKEE (reference sequence). V was pared by 0 bases and J by 1 base, with 5 bases between. CDR3 loop: CASSLGQSGNTIYF. CDR3 nucleotide sequence: TGTGCCAGCAGCTTGGGGCAGTCTGGAAACACCATATATTTT.

CDR3 sequence reads: CASRVGQMNTEAFF. In nucleotides, the CDR3 is TGTGCCAGTCGGGTGGGACAGATGAACACTGAAGCTTTCTTT. This rearrangement joins TRBV19 to TRBJ1-1; 7 nucleotides align to TRBD1. J was trimmed by 0 bases and V by 8 bases; bases with no gene match: 6. Germline V gene lookup returns CDR1 LNHDA and CDR2 SQIVND (reference sequence). The CDR3 length is 14 residues.

This CDR3 reads CASSRDGGGNSPLHF. The DNA of the CDR3 is TGCGCCAGCAGCCGCGATGGGGGAGGTAATTCACCCCTCCACTTT. The chain employs TRBV4-3 and TRBJ1-6, with a tentative D call TRBD1 (5 bases). CDR1 and CDR2 (germline): LGHNA, YSLEER. V was trimmed by 4 bases and J by 6 bases, leaving 13 bases between them. This CDR3 region has 15 residues.

The J gene is TRBJ1-5, the V gene TRBV6-5, with D possibly matching TRBD1 (5 bases). Trimming removed 8 bases from V and 3 bases from J, with 14 bases in between. Germline lookup yields CDR1 MNHEY and CDR2 SVGAGI. CDR3 size: 14 residues. The CDR3 protein is CASAFGRVNQPQHF. CDR3 coding DNA: TGTGCCAGCGCCTTCGGCAGGGTCAATCAGCCCCAGCATTTT.

The chain couples TRBV11-1 to TRBJ2-1, with TRBD1 matching over 8 bases. V lost 5 bases, J lost 9 bases, and 6 bases stayed unmatched. This CDR3 comprises 13 residues. Germline V gene sequence: CDR1 SGHAT, CDR2 FQDESV (reference sequence). The CDR3: CASSETGVSEQFF. CDR3 DNA: TGTGCCAGCAGCGAGACAGGGGTGAGTGAGCAGTTCTTC.

There are a few counts of this clone. The chain couples TRBV9 to TRBJ2-4; 16 bases align to TRBD2. The germline CDR1 and CDR2 sequences are SGDLS and YYNGEE. With 0 bases clipped from V and 0 bases from J, the junction kept 12 bases outside the gene matches. The CDR3 extends over 22 amino acids. For the CDR3, the DNA is TGTGCCAGCAGCGTAGCCCCCGGGACTAGCGGGAGGGCGAGTGGAGCCAAAAACATTCAGTACTTC. Amino acid sequence: CASSVAPGTSGRASGAKNIQYF.

The J gene is TRBJ1-6, the V gene TRBV5-6; D is perhaps TRBD1 (5 bases). Trimming stripped 4 bases from V and 13 bases from J, with 24 bases between. The V gene's germline CDR1 is SGHDT and CDR2 YYEEEE. This CDR3 is built from 16 residues. The chain's CDR3 is CASSLRAGRALMPLHF. The CDR3 DNA reads TGTGCCAGCAGCCTAAGGGCGGGGCGCGCCCTGATGCCCCTCCACTTT.

DNA of the CDR3: TGCGCCAGCAGCCCGGGAGGGTGGAGCTCCTACAATGAGCAGTTCTTC. Encoded protein: CASSPGGWSSYNEQFF. The gene calls are TRBV4-3 and TRBJ2-1; TRBD2 aligns across 8 bases. J gave up 0 bases and V 4 bases, and 5 bases lay outside the gene matches. The germline V gene encodes CDR1 LGHNA and CDR2 YSLEER. The CDR3 loop spans 16 amino acids.

The chain is built from TRBV7-9 and TRBJ1-5; D is unresolved. Trimming removed 5 bases from V and 5 bases from J, with 7 bases in between. Germline CDR1 is SEHNR and CDR2 is FQNEAQ (reference sequence). The CDR3 is 12 residues long. The CDR3: CASSRSDQPQHF. As DNA, the CDR3 is TGTGCCAGCAGCCGTTCCGATCAGCCCCAGCATTTT.

The chain joins TRBV29-1 to TRBJ2-7, with TRBD2 matching over 7 bases. CDR1 is SQVTM, CDR2 ANQGSEA, per germline. J lost 2 bases, V lost 6 bases, and 7 bases had no gene match. The CDR3 is made up of 13 amino acids. CDR3: CSVAQRGTYEQYF. Written as DNA, the CDR3 is TGCAGCGTAGCTCAGCGGGGCACCTACGAGCAGTACTTC.

V is TRBV7-2 and J is TRBJ2-7, with TRBD2 matching over 10 bases. V lost 4 bases to trimming and J lost 0 bases; unmatched junction nucleotides: 12. There are 18 residues in the CDR3. Germline CDR1 and CDR2: SGHTA and FQGNSA. The CDR3 coding sequence is TGTGCCAGCAGCTCGCCCCACGGACTAGCGGTAGGCTCCTACGAGCAGTACTTC. Its protein is CASSSPHGLAVGSYEQYF. Together with reference TRBV7-2 and TRBJ2-7, the CDR3 gives the full variable domain: GAGVSQSPSNKVTEKGKDVELRCDPISGHTALYWYRQSLGQGLEFLIYFQGNSAPDKSGLPSDRFSAERTGGSVSTLTIQRTQQEDSAVYLCASSSPHGLAVGSYEQYFGPGTRLTVT.